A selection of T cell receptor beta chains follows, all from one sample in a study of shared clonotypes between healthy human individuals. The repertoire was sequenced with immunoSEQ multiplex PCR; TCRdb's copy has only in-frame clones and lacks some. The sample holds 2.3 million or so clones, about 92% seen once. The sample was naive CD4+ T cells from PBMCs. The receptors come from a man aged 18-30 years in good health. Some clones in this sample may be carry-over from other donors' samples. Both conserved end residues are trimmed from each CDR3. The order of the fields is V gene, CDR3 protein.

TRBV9	ASSAGAGGPTGELF
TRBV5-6	ASSPAGQGSYEQY
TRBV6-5	TSSLTGTAHGGYT
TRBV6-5	ASKSVRGTGELF
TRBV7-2	ASSSQVTSGNTIY
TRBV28	ASSYPWDGYT
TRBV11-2	ASSPSLALQETQY
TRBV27	ASSASGTNLFEQY
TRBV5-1	ASSPDPRAGETQY
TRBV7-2	ASSSRGNIQY
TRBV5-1	ASRPEATNEKLF
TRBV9	ASSAGTDLNTEAF
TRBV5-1	ASSLGTAVTDTQY
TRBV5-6	ASSLGGGVGAF
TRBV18	ASSPQGSGQYEQY
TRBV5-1	ASSLEPAEETQY
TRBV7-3	ASSLGGGTLGTDTQY
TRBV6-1	ASSEILYYEQY
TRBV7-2	ASSSNVQLNTEAF
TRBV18	ASSPPSSDTQY
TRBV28	ASSPGRDKGRGEEKLF
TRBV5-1	ASSSTSGALLNEQF
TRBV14	ASSRRGGPEAF
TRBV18	ASSPTTGRDTEAF
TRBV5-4	ASSLAGRGAGEQY
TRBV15	ATSRTGQGYEQY
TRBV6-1	ASSEVGGRYGYT
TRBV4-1	ASSQGGLPYNEQF
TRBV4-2	ASSQGEGRGTDTQY
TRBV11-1	ASSLMGQGQNTEAF
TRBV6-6	ASRPRAGAYPGELF
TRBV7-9	ASSLLGGETRY
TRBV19	ASSFRLAGVPQY
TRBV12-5	ASGLVQRSTALF
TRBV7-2	ASSEGQPAQPQH
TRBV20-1	SALKLNEQY
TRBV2	ASSGDQPQH
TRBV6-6	ASSYPQGSDNEKLF
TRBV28	ASSFPRNQPQH
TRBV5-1	ASSEGGGDTQY
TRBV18	ASSGQGYNQPQH
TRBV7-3	ASSLVLGAIDTEQF
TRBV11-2	ASSLTGRREQY
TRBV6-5	ASSRAGEETQY
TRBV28	ASSPPQGLTAF
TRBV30	AWVGARGDGYT
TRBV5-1	ASSLMVLGATGELF
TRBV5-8	ASSTGQDRGETQY
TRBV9	ASSVTEDGNTIY